Below, 6 T cell receptor beta chains from the same sample are listed, as sequenced in a study of shared clonotypes between healthy human individuals. Clones were sequenced by immunoSEQ multiplex PCR, and TCRdb holds only the in-frame ones, with some missing. The sample lists about 1.5 million clones, around 98% occurring once. Material: naive CD4+ T cells sorted from blood. The subset is: CD45RA+ positively selected. These receptors originate from a man between 25 and 39 years old in good health.

This clone appeared a single time. In the same sample, other DNA sequences code for this CDR3. The gene calls are TRBV28 and TRBJ1-1; D gene uncertain. Germline V lookup: CDR1 MDHEN, CDR2 SYDVKM. The CDR3 is 13 residues long. Trimming cost V 2 bases and J 1 base, with 5 bases left between them. The CDR3 sequence is CASSLTGNTEAFF. CDR3 nucleotide sequence: TGTGCCAGCAGTTTAACTGGGAACACTGAAGCTTTCTTT.

V is TRBV28 and J is TRBJ2-1; no clear D. The CDR3 has 14 amino acids. Germline V CDR1 and CDR2: MDHEN, SYDVKM. V was clipped by 2 bases and J by 2 bases, with 7 bases between them. The CDR3 DNA follows: TGTGCCAGCAGTTTACAGCCCGCCTACAATGAGCAGTTCTTC. Its protein product is CASSLQPAYNEQFF.

V usage is TRBV19 and J usage is TRBJ2-7; D unresolved. This CDR3 is 15 amino acids long. The V end lost 0 bases, the J end lost 1 base, and 10 bases lay between the germline ends. Germline-derived CDR1 and CDR2 are LNHDA and SQIVND (reference sequence). CDR3 amino acids: CASSIDWISSYEQYF. In DNA form, the CDR3 reads TGTGCCAGTAGTATAGACTGGATCTCTTCCTACGAGCAGTACTTC. Based on the CDR3 plus reference TRBV19 and TRBJ2-7, the full variable domain is DGGITQSPKYLFRKEGQNVTLSCEQNLNHDAMYWYRQDPGQGLRLIYYSQIVNDFQKGDIAEGYSVSREKKESFPLTVTSAQKNPTAFYLCASSIDWISSYEQYFGPGTRLTVT.

The chain has TRBV7-2 and TRBJ1-2, with 7 nucleotides matching TRBD1. Germline CDR1 and CDR2: SGHTA and FQGNSA. The junction had 9 bases not matched to a gene; V was cut back by 1 base and J by 4 bases. The CDR3 loop spans 16 amino acids. This chain's CDR3 is CASSLVPGGGGYGYTF. The CDR3 DNA sequence: TGTGCCAGCAGCTTAGTCCCAGGGGGAGGAGGCTATGGCTACACCTTC. Full variable domain (rest looked up from reference TRBV7-2 and TRBJ1-2): GAGVSQSPSNKVTEKGKDVELRCDPISGHTALYWYRQSLGQGLEFLIYFQGNSAPDKSGLPSDRFSAERTGGSVSTLTIQRTQQEDSAVYLCASSLVPGGGGYGYTFGSGTRLTVV.

The V call is TRBV28, the J call TRBJ2-1, with unresolved D. The CDR3 loop spans 15 amino acids. V dropped 2 bases and J dropped 3 bases, with 11 bases sitting between them. The V gene's germline CDR1 is MDHEN and CDR2 SYDVKM. DNA of the CDR3: TGTGCCAGCAGTTTACGGGTACGGGTCTACAATGAGCAGTTCTTC. Protein product: CASSLRVRVYNEQFF.

This chain joins TRBV14 and TRBJ2-1; the D gene could be TRBD1 or TRBD2 (5 bases each). Germline CDR1 and CDR2: SGHDN and FVKESK. The CDR3 is 16 residues long. The V and J ends lost 3 bases and 2 bases respectively, with 14 bases between them. In DNA form, the CDR3 reads TGTGCCAGCAGCCAGTTTCCGGGACGGACCTACAATGAGCAGTTCTTC. Its translation is CASSQFPGRTYNEQFF.